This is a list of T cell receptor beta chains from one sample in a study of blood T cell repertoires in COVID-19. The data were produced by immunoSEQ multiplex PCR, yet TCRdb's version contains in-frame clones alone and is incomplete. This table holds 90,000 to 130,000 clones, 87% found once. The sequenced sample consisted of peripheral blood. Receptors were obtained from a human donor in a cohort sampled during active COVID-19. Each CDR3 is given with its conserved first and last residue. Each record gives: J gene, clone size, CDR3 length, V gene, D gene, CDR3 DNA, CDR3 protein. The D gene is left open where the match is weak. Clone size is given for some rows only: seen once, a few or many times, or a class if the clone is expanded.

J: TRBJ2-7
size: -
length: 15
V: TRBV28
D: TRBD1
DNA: TGTGCCAGCAGTTTATTCGGGACAGGGGCCTACGAGCAGTACTTC
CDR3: CASSLFGTGAYEQYF

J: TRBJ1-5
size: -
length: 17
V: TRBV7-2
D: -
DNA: TGTGCCAGCAGCTTAGAAGTCGGCAGCTACTACAATCAGCCCCAGCATTTT
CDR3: CASSLEVGSYYNQPQHF

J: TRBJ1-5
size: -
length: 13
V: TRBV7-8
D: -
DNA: TGTGCCAGCAGCGCAGACAGAAATCAGCCCCAGCATTTT
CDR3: CASSADRNQPQHF

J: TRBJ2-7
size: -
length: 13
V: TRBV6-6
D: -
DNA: TGTGCCAGCAGTTACTACGGGAGCTACGAGCAGTACTTC
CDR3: CASSYYGSYEQYF

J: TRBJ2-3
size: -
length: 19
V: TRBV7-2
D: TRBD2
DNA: TGTGCCAGCAGCTTAATCGGGCGGCCTAGCGGGAGGGCCGCAGATACGCAGTATTTT
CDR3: CASSLIGRPSGRAADTQYF

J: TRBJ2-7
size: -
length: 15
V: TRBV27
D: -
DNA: TGTGCCAGCAGTTCCCCACAGGGGGGGACCTACGAGCAGTACTTC
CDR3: CASSSPQGGTYEQYF

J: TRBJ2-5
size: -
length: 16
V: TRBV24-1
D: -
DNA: TGTGCCACCAGTGATCGCAGGGGAGTCGATCAAGAGACCCAGTACTTC
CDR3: CATSDRRGVDQETQYF

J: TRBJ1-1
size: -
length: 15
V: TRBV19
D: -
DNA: TGTGCCAGTAGTATACTTCGTCTGGGAGGCACTGAAGCTTTCTTT
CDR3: CASSILRLGGTEAFF

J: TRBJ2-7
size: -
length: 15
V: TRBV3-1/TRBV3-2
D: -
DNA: TGTGCCAGCAGCCCCTGGCTCCAATCGTCCTACGAGCAGTACTTC
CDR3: CASSPWLQSSYEQYF

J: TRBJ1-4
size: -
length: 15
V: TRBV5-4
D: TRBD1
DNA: TGTGCCAGCAGCTTGGTGGGGACAGGGAGTGAAAAACTGTTTTTT
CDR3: CASSLVGTGSEKLFF

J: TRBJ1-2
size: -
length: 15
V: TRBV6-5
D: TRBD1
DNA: TGTGCCAGCAATAAGGGGGCAGGATGGGATTATGGCTACACCTTC
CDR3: CASNKGAGWDYGYTF

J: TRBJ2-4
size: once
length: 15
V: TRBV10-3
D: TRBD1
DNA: TGTGCCATCAGTGAGGCAGGGGGCCAAGAGGGCATTCAGTACTTC
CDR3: CAISEAGGQEGIQYF

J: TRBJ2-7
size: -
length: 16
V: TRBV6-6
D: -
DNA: TGTGCCAGCAGTTACTCCCGGGCGGGCCACTCCTACGAGCAGTACTTC
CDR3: CASSYSRAGHSYEQYF

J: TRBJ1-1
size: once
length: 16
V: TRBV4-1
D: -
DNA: TGCGCCAGCAGCCAAGTATGGCCCCCGCGGGGCACTGAAGCTTTCTTT
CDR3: CASSQVWPPRGTEAFF

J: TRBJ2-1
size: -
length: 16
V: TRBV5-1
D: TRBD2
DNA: TGCGCCAGCAGCTTGGGTCCAGCGGGAACCTACAATGAGCAGTTCTTC
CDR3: CASSLGPAGTYNEQFF

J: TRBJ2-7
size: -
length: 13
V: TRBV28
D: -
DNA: TGTGCCAGCAGTCTATACAGGGGAGGCGAGCAGTACTTC
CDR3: CASSLYRGGEQYF

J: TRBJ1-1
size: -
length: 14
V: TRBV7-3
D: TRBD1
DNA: TGTGCCAGCAGCTTATATGACAGGGGGACTGAAGCTTTCTTT
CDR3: CASSLYDRGTEAFF

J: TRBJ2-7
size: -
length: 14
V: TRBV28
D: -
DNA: TGTGCCAGCAGTTTAATGGGAGAGTCCTACGAGCAGTACTTC
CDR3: CASSLMGESYEQYF

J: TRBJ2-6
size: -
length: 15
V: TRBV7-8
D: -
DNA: TGTGCCAGCAGTTTCCAGAGGTCTGGGGCCAACGTCCTGACTTTC
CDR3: CASSFQRSGANVLTF

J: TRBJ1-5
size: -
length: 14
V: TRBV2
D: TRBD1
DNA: TGTGCCAGCAGCCCATATACAGGGGACCAGCCCCAGCATTTT
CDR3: CASSPYTGDQPQHF

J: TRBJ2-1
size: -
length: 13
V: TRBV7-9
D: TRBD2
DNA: TGTGCCACCGGGGGGGTATCCTACAATGAGCAGTTCTTC
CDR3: CATGGVSYNEQFF

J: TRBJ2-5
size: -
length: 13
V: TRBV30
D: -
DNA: TGTGCCTGGAGTGTGGGGGGCCAAGAGACCCAGTACTTC
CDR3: CAWSVGGQETQYF

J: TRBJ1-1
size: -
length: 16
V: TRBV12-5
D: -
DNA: TGTGCTAGTGGTTTGGTACTTTCGCCAGGGATCACTGAAGCTTTCTTT
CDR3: CASGLVLSPGITEAFF

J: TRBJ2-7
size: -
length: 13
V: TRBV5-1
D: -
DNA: TGCGCCAGCAGCTTGAGCCAGGGGTTCGAGCAGTACTTC
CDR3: CASSLSQGFEQYF

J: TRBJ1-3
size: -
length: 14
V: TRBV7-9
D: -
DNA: TGTGCCCACCGGGATACATCCTCTGGAAACACCATATATTTT
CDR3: CAHRDTSSGNTIYF

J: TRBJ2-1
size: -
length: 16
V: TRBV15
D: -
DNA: TGTGCCACCAGCAGGTGGGGACACGACGTTGGCAATGAGCAGTTCTTC
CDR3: CATSRWGHDVGNEQFF